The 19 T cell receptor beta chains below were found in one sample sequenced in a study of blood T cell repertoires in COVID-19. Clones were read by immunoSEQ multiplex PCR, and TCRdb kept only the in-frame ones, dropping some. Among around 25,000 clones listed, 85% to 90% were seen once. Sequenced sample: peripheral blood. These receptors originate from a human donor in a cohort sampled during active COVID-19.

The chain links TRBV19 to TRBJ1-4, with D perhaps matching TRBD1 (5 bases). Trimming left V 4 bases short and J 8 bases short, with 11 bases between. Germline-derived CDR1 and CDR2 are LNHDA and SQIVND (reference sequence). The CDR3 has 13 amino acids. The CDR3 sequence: CASSTPGREKLFF. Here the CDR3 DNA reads TGTGCCAGTAGTACCCCAGGGCGGGAAAAACTGTTTTTT.

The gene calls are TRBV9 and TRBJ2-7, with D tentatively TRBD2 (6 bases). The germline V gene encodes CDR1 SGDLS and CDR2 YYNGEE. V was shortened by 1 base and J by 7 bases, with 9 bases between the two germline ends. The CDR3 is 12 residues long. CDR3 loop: CASSVSGGEQYF. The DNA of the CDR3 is TGTGCCAGCAGCGTATCCGGAGGGGAGCAGTACTTC.

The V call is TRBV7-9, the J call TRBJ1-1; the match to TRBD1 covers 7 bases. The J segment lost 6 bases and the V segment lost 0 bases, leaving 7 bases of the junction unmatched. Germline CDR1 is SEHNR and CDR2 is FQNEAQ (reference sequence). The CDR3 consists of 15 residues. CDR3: CASSLARDREAEAFF. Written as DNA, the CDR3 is TGTGCCAGCAGCTTAGCGAGGGACAGAGAGGCTGAAGCTTTCTTT.

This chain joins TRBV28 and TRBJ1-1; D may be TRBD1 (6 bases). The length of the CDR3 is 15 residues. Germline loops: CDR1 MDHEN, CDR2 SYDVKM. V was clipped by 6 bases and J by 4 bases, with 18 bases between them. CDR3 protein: CASSRGGADGTEAFF. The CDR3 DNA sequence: TGTGCCAGCAGCCGCGGGGGGGCCGATGGCACTGAAGCTTTCTTT.

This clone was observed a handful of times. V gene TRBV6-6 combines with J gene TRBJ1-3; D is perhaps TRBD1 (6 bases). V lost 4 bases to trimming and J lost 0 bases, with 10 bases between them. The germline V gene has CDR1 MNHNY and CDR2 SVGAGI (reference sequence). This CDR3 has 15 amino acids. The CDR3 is CASSSRQVSGNTIYF. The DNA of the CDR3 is TGTGCCAGCAGTTCCCGACAGGTCTCTGGAAACACCATATATTTT.

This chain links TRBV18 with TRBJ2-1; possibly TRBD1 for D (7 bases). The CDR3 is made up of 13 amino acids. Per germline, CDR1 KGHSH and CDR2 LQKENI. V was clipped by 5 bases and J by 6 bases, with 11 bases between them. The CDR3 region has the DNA TGTGCCAGCTCAACTCAGGGGGGCAATGAGCAGTTCTTC. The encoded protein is CASSTQGGNEQFF.

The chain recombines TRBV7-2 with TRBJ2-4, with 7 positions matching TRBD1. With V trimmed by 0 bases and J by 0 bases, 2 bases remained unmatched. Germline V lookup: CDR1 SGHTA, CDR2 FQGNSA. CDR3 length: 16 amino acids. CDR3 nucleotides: TGTGCCAGCAGCTTAGCGGGACAGTTAGCCAAAAACATTCAGTACTTC. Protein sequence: CASSLAGQLAKNIQYF.

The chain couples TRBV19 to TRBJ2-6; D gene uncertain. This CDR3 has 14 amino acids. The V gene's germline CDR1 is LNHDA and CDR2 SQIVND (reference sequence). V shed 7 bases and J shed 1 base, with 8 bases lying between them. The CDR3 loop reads CASTFGSGANVLTF. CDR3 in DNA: TGTGCCAGTACTTTCGGGTCTGGGGCCAACGTCCTGACTTTC.

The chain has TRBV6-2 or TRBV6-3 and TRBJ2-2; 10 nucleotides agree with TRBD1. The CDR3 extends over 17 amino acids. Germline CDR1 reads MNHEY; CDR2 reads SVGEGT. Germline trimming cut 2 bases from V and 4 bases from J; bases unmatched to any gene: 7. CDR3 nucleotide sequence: TGTGCCAGCAGTTACCGGGGACAGGGGATGGGCACCGGGGAGCTGTTTTTT. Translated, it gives CASSYRGQGMGTGELFF.

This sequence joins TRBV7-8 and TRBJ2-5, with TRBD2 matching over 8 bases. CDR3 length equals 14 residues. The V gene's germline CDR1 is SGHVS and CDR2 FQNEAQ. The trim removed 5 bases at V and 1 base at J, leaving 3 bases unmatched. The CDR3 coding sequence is TGTGCCAGCAGCCGAGCGGGGGCCCAAGAGACCCAGTACTTC. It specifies CASSRAGAQETQYF. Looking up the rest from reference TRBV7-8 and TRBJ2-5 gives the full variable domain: GAGVSQSPRYKVAKRGQDVALRCDPISGHVSLFWYQQALGQGPEFLTYFQNEAQLDKSGLPSDRFFAERPEGSVSTLKIQRTQQEDSAVYLCASSRAGAQETQYFGPGTRLLVL.

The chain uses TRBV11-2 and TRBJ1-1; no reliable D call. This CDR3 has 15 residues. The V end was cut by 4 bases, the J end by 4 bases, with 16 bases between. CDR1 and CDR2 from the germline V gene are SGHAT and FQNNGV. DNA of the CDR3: TGTGCCAGCAGCTCGGGCCCCCAAGGAGGCACTGAAGCTTTCTTT. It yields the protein CASSSGPQGGTEAFF.

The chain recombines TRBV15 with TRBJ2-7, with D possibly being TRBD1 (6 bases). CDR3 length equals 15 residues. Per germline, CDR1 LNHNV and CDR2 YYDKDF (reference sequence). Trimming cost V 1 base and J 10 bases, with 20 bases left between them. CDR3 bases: TGTGCCACCAGCAGAGGACCGGGACAAGTTTTGGATCAGTACTTC. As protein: CATSRGPGQVLDQYF.

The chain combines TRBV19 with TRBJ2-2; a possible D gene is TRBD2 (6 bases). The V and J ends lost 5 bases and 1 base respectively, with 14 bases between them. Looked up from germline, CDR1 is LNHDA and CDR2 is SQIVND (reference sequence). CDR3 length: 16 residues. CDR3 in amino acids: CASSPWLARNTGELFF. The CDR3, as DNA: TGTGCCAGTAGTCCCTGGCTAGCGAGGAACACCGGGGAGCTGTTTTTT.

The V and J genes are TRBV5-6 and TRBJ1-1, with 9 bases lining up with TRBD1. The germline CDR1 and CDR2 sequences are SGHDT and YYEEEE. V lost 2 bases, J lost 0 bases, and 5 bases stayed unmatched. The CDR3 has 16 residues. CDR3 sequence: CASSFWGQGLNTEAFF. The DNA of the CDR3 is TGTGCCAGCAGCTTTTGGGGACAGGGATTGAACACTGAAGCTTTCTTT.

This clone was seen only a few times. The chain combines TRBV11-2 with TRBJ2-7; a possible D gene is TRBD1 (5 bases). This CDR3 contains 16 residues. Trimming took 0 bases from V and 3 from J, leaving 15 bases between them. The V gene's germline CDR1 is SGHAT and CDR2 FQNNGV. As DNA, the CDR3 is TGTGCCAGCAGCTTAGAACGGACACCGGAGCACTACGAGCAGTACTTC. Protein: CASSLERTPEHYEQYF.

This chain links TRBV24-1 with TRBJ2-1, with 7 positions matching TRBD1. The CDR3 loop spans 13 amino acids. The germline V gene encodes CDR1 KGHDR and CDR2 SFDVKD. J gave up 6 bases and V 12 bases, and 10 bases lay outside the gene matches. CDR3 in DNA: TGTGCCGCGTCAGCAGCAGGGGGCAATGAGCAGTTCTTC. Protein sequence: CAASAAGGNEQFF.

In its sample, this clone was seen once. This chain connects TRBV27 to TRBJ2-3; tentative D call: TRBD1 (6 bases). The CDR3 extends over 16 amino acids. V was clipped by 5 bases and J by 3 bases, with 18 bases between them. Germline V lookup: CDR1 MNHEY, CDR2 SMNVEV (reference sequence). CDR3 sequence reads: CASSGGPGIRTDTQYF. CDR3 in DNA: TGTGCCAGCAGTGGGGGCCCGGGGATCCGTACAGATACGCAGTATTTT.

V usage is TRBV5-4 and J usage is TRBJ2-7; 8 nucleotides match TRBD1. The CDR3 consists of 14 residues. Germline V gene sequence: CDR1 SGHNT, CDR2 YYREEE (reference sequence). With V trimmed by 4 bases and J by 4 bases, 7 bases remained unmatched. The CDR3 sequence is CASSVTGGGYEQYF. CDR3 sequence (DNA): TGTGCCAGCAGCGTTACAGGGGGAGGATACGAGCAGTACTTC.

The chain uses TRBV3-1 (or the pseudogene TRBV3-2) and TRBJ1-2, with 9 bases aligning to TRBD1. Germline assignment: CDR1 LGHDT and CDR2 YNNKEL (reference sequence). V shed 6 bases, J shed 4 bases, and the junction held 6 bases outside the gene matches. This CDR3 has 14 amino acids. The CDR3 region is CASRTQGASYGYTF. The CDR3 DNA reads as TGTGCCAGCAGAACACAGGGGGCCTCCTATGGCTACACCTTC.